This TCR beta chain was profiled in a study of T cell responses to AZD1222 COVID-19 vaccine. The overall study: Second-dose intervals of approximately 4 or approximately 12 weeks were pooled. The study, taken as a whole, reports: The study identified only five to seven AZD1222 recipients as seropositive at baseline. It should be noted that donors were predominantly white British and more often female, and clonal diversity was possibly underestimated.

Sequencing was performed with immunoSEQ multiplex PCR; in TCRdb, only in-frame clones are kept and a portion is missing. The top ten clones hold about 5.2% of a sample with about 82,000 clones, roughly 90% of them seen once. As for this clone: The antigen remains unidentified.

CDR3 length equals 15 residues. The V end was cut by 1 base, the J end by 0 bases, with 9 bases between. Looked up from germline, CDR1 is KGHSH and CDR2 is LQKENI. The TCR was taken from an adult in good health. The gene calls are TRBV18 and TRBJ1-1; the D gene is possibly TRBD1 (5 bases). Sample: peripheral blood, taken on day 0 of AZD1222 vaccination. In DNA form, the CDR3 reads TGTGCCAGCTCACCACGGGAGACAGTGAACACTGAAGCTTTCTTT. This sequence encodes CASSPRETVNTEAFF.